The 27 T cell receptor beta chains below were found in one sample sequenced in a study of cytomegalovirus exposure and HLA in healthy donors. The PCR ran on 60 Vbeta and 13 Jbeta primers. Measured with immunoSEQ multiplex PCR; TCRdb has only the in-frame clones, and not every one. The table has roughly 97,000 clones, 73% seen once. Sequences were obtained from PBMCs. All receptors come from a man aged 35 to 55 in good health and CMV-seronegative.

The chain uses TRBV6-5 and TRBJ1-6, with a tentative D call TRBD1 (5 bases). The CDR3 has 15 amino acids. V was shortened by 1 base and J by 6 bases, with 10 bases between the two germline ends. CDR1 and CDR2 from the germline V gene are MNHEY and SVGAGI. In DNA, the CDR3 is TGTGCCAGCAGTTACTTCAGGGTTCCTAATTCACCCCTCCACTTT. It yields the protein CASSYFRVPNSPLHF.

The J gene is TRBJ2-7, the V gene TRBV7-2, with 9 bases matching TRBD2. The germline V gene encodes CDR1 SGHTA and CDR2 FQGNSA. This CDR3 has 18 residues. After removal of 1 base from V and 3 bases from J, the junction contained 13 bases not matched to a gene. This chain's CDR3 is CASSLDGGGASLIYEQYF. CDR3 DNA sequence: TGTGCCAGCAGCTTAGACGGCGGGGGGGCCTCACTAATCTACGAGCAGTACTTC.

V usage is TRBV6-5 and J usage is TRBJ1-5; D is ambiguous. The germline V gene has CDR1 MNHEY and CDR2 SVGAGI. V lost 0 bases, J lost 1 base, and 7 bases lay in between. The CDR3 spans 15 residues. The DNA for the CDR3 is TGTGCCAGCAGTTACTCTGATGGCAGCAATCAGCCCCAGCATTTT. Protein sequence: CASSYSDGSNQPQHF.

This chain connects TRBV11-1 to TRBJ2-1; possible D gene TRBD1, 5 bases. This CDR3 has 15 amino acids. Trimming pared 5 bases from V and 7 bases from J, leaving 18 bases between. Germline V CDR1 and CDR2: SGHAT, FQDESV (reference sequence). This CDR3 is CASSPDGLGVNEQFF. For the CDR3, the DNA is TGTGCCAGCAGCCCGGACGGTTTAGGGGTTAATGAGCAGTTCTTC.

This clone came up a few times. The rearrangement links TRBV5-6 to TRBJ2-2; the D gene is possibly TRBD2 (5 bases). Germline CDR1 is SGHDT and CDR2 is YYEEEE. Trimming cost V 8 bases and J 0 bases, with 14 bases left between them. The CDR3 runs 15 residues. DNA for the CDR3: TGTGCCAGTTGGCGGGCGGGTTCGAACACCGGGGAGCTGTTTTTT. Protein product: CASWRAGSNTGELFF. Based on the CDR3 plus reference TRBV5-6 and TRBJ2-2, the full variable domain is DAGVTQSPTHLIKTRGQQVTLRCSPKSGHDTVSWYQQALGQGPQFIFQYYEEEERQRGNFPDRFSGHQFPNYSSELNVNALLLGDSALYLCASWRAGSNTGELFFGEGSRLTVL.

The chain carries TRBV19 and TRBJ2-7, with D perhaps matching TRBD2 (6 bases). The germline CDR1 and CDR2 sequences are LNHDA and SQIVND (reference sequence). Trimming took 3 bases from V and 4 from J, leaving 13 bases between them. CDR3 length: 14 amino acids. In DNA form, the CDR3 reads TGTGCCAGTAGTATGTGGCTGGGAGGATACGAGCAGTACTTC. This sequence encodes CASSMWLGGYEQYF.

The genes are TRBV7-9 and TRBJ2-1, with unresolved D. Looked up from germline, CDR1 is SEHNR and CDR2 is FQNEAQ (reference sequence). Trimming cost V 8 bases and J 3 bases, with 5 bases left between them. CDR3 length: 11 residues. CDR3: CASGRYNEQFF. CDR3 nucleotides: TGTGCCAGCGGGCGCTACAATGAGCAGTTCTTC.

The rearrangement links TRBV18 to TRBJ2-7; D not certain. The CDR3 is 13 amino acids. Germline V gives CDR1 KGHSH, CDR2 LQKENI. Trimming removed 2 bases from V and 3 bases from J, with 8 bases in between. CDR3 nucleotide sequence: TGTGCCAGCTCACCAAGTCAGGACTACGAGCAGTACTTC. Translated: CASSPSQDYEQYF.

The chain employs TRBV11-2 and TRBJ1-2, with 7 bases aligning to TRBD1. V lost 3 bases and J lost 4; bases outside the gene matches: 14. This CDR3 has 17 amino acids. Germline CDR1 and CDR2: SGHAT and FQNNGV. CDR3 DNA: TGTGCCAGCAGCTTGATAAGACAGGGCTTGGACACCTATGGCTACACCTTC. Protein: CASSLIRQGLDTYGYTF.

This clone was seen a handful of times. The chain has TRBV5-4 and TRBJ2-1, with 7 bases that match TRBD2. The CDR3 is made up of 12 amino acids. Trimming at V came to 4 bases and at J to 9 bases, leaving 4 bases not matched to a gene. Germline assignment: CDR1 SGHNT and CDR2 YYREEE (reference sequence). Written as DNA, the CDR3 is TGTGCCAGCAGCGGGGGGGGAGGTGAGCAGTTCTTC. This gives the protein CASSGGGGEQFF.

The chain joins TRBV6-5 to TRBJ2-2, with D unresolved. CDR3 length: 13 amino acids. Germline-derived CDR1 and CDR2 are MNHEY and SVGAGI. V was cut by 5 bases and J by 0 bases, with 4 bases left in between. The CDR3 loop is CASSPANTGELFF. Written as DNA, the CDR3 is TGTGCCAGCAGTCCCGCGAACACCGGGGAGCTGTTTTTT.

This clone has only a few counts. The chain recombines TRBV4-2 with TRBJ1-4, with TRBD1 matching 11 bases. With 0 bases clipped from V and 7 bases from J, the junction kept 4 bases outside the gene matches. CDR3 size: 16 residues. The germline V gene has CDR1 LGHNA and CDR2 YNFKEQ. The CDR3 DNA reads as TGTGCCAGCAGCCAAGAACCCGGGACAGGGGGTGAAAAACTGTTTTTT. This codes for CASSQEPGTGGEKLFF.

To note about this clone: The junction departs from the called germline gene at one end, perhaps through a read error. V and J are TRBV6-6 and TRBJ2-7; D gene uncertain. The CDR3 covers 12 residues. CDR1 is MNHNY, CDR2 SVGAGI, per germline (reference sequence). CDR3 sequence reads: CASSHDLYEQYF. CDR3 nucleotides: TGTGCCAGCAGTCATGATCTCTACGAACAGTACTTC.

This clone came up a few times. The chain is built from TRBV6-5 and TRBJ2-5; 11 positions agree with TRBD2. CDR1 and CDR2 from the germline V gene are MNHEY and SVGAGI. V shed 2 bases and J 0 bases; nucleotides not matched to a gene: 2. There are 16 residues in the CDR3. CDR3 DNA sequence: TGTGCCAGCAGTTACGGGACTAGCGGAGACCAAGAGACCCAGTACTTC. It specifies CASSYGTSGDQETQYF.

This chain joins TRBV7-8 and TRBJ2-7; 8 nucleotides align to TRBD2. Germline V gene lookup returns CDR1 SGHVS and CDR2 FQNEAQ. J was trimmed by 4 bases and V by 2 bases; bases with no gene match: 7. This CDR3 has 15 amino acids. The CDR3 loop reads CASSLRGRRGYEQYF. CDR3 nucleotide sequence: TGTGCCAGCAGCTTACGCGGGAGGCGGGGGTACGAGCAGTACTTC.

The chain carries TRBV4-3 and TRBJ2-5; 12 nucleotides match TRBD1. The junction had 9 bases not matched to a gene; V was cut back by 2 bases and J by 5 bases. The length of the CDR3 is 17 residues. Germline CDR1 reads LGHNA; CDR2 reads YSLEER. This CDR3 reads CASSQKGQGAPWETQYF. The CDR3 region has the DNA TGCGCCAGCAGCCAAAAGGGACAGGGGGCGCCGTGGGAGACCCAGTACTTC.

The V call is TRBV29-1, the J call TRBJ1-5; tentative D call: TRBD1 (5 bases). Trimming shortened V by 6 bases and J by 7 bases, and 19 bases separated the two germline ends. This CDR3 region has 14 residues. Germline loops: CDR1 SQVTM, CDR2 ANQGSEA. The DNA for the CDR3 is TGCAGCGTCTACGACAGAGAAGACGGGCAGCCCCAGCATTTT. Its protein is CSVYDREDGQPQHF.

In its sample, this clone was seen a few times. V usage is TRBV6-5 and J usage is TRBJ1-1, with D unclear. The CDR3 is 13 amino acids. The germline V gene encodes CDR1 MNHEY and CDR2 SVGAGI. The V gene lost 5 bases and the J gene lost 4 bases, with 11 bases spanning the gap. CDR3 loop: CASSQLGGTEAFF. As DNA, the CDR3 is TGTGCCAGCAGTCAGCTAGGAGGCACTGAAGCTTTCTTT.

This clone is medium-sized within its sample. V and J are TRBV7-8 and TRBJ2-1; 15 nucleotides align to TRBD2. Trimming at V came to 1 base and at J to 5 bases, leaving 3 bases not matched to a gene. CDR1 is SGHVS and CDR2 is FQNEAQ in the germline V gene. This CDR3 has 17 residues. CDR3 coding DNA: TGTGCCAGCAGCTTAGACGGACTAGCGGGGGGGCACAATGAGCAGTTCTTC. Translating gives CASSLDGLAGGHNEQFF. The full variable domain, completed using reference TRBV7-8 and TRBJ2-1, is GAGVSQSPRYKVAKRGQDVALRCDPISGHVSLFWYQQALGQGPEFLTYFQNEAQLDKSGLPSDRFFAERPEGSVSTLKIQRTQQEDSAVYLCASSLDGLAGGHNEQFFGPGTRLTVL.

This chain links TRBV2 with TRBJ2-7; D unresolved. Trimming left V 2 bases short and J 0 bases short, with 8 bases between. This CDR3 spans 14 amino acids. Germline V lookup: CDR1 SNHLY, CDR2 FYNNEI. In DNA form, the CDR3 reads TGTGCCAGCAGTGAACAGGTAATCTCCTACGAGCAGTACTTC. Amino acid sequence: CASSEQVISYEQYF.

The chain joins TRBV19 to TRBJ1-1; D ambiguous. V lost 5 bases and J lost 8, with 15 bases in between. The germline V gene has CDR1 LNHDA and CDR2 SQIVND (reference sequence). The CDR3 extends over 13 amino acids. The CDR3 DNA is TGTGCCAGTAGTCTCCCCGCGGGAGACGAAGCTTTCTTT. This translates into CASSLPAGDEAFF.

This clone has more than one count but fewer than ten. The rearrangement uses TRBV2 and TRBJ1-1; D ambiguous. With 6 bases removed from V and 1 base from J, the gap between germline ends came to 6 bases. CDR1 and CDR2 (germline): SNHLY, FYNNEI. The CDR3 runs to 12 residues. The CDR3 coding sequence is TGTGCCAGCAGGGCAGAGAACACTGAAGCTTTCTTT. It is translated as CASRAENTEAFF.

The chain employs TRBV4-1 and TRBJ1-3, with 9 nucleotides matching TRBD1. The J segment lost 2 bases and the V segment lost 4 bases, leaving 6 bases of the junction unmatched. This CDR3 has 16 amino acids. Germline V gene sequence: CDR1 MGHRA, CDR2 YSYEKL. The CDR3 region is CASSLPGTGTGNTIYF. CDR3 nucleotides: TGCGCCAGCAGCCTCCCCGGGACAGGGACTGGAAACACCATATATTTT.

V is TRBV4-2 and J is TRBJ2-5, with D tentatively TRBD2 (7 bases). CDR3 length: 17 residues. Trimming shortened V by 1 base and J by 5 bases, and 20 bases separated the two germline ends. Germline CDR1 reads LGHNA; CDR2 reads YNFKEQ. In DNA, the CDR3 is TGTGCCAGCAGCCAAGGAAGAGCGGCGGGGGCTGGTGAGACCCAGTACTTC. It is translated as CASSQGRAAGAGETQYF.

CDR3 sequence: CASSAPLIAPNSYEQYF. DNA for the CDR3: TGTGCCAGCAGCGCCCCCCTCATTGCCCCTAACTCCTACGAGCAGTACTTC. The chain employs TRBV7-9 and TRBJ2-7; D unclear. The CDR3 has 17 residues. V gave up 5 bases and J gave up 0 bases, with 20 bases separating them. Germline V CDR1 and CDR2: SEHNR, FQNEAQ (reference sequence).

This clone has a handful of counts. V is TRBV4-2 and J is TRBJ1-5, with D tentatively TRBD1 (5 bases). The germline CDR1 and CDR2 sequences are LGHNA and YNFKEQ. Trimming pared 1 base from V and 5 bases from J, leaving 12 bases between. This CDR3 contains 15 residues. The CDR3 bases are TGTGCCAGCAGCCAAGCCAGGGCATGGGATCAGCCCCAGCATTTT. Its translation: CASSQARAWDQPQHF.

This rearrangement joins TRBV19 to TRBJ1-5; tentative D call: TRBD1 (5 bases). The V gene's germline CDR1 is LNHDA and CDR2 SQIVND (reference sequence). CDR3 length: 16 residues. V was shortened by 7 bases and J by 7 bases, with 23 bases between the two germline ends. The CDR3: CASIRDGSSKGQPQHF. CDR3 in DNA: TGTGCCAGTATCAGGGATGGGTCGTCAAAAGGACAGCCCCAGCATTTT.